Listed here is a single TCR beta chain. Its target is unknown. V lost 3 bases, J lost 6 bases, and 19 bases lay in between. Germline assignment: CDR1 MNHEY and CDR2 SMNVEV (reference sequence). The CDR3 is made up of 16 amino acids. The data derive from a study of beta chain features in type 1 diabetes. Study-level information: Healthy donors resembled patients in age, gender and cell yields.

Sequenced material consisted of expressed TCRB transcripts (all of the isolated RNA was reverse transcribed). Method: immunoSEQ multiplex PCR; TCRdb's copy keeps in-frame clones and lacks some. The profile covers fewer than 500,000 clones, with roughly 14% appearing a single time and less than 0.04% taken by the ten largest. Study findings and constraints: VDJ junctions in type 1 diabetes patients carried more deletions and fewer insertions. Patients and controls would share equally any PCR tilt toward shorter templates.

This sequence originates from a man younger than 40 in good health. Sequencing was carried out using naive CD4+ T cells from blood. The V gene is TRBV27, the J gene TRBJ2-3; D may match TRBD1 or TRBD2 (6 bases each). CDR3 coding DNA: TGTGCCAGCAGTTTTTCCCCGGGGGCACGGTCCGATACGCAGTATTTT. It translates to CASSFSPGARSDTQYF.